The sequence of this TCR beta chain was determined in a study of blood T cell repertoires in COVID-19. The overall study: The analysed material was cDNA or gDNA that came from T cells, B-cell-depleted T cells, or PBMCs.

The germline CDR1 and CDR2 sequences are ENHRY and SYGVKD. There are 14 residues in the CDR3. V gave up 7 bases and J gave up 5 bases; unmatched junction bases: 7. In the original processing: How many nucleated cells were present was estimated from reference gene primer amplification. Sequencing used immunoSEQ multiplex PCR; TCRdb keeps in-frame clones, though not all of them. V and J calls and clone size are as listed in that table; D and trimming were resolved from the DNA. The sample holds around 250,000 clones; around 83% are singletons and the top ten take about 5%. Cohorts were based on clinical histories the participants reported. Exposed participants encountered a COVID-19 case during the 2 weeks preceding study entry.

V and J are TRBV10-3 and TRBJ2-3; 9 bases are a match to TRBD1. The sample was PBMCs or T cells enriched from blood (not recorded which). The source is a man aged 35-49 years who had been exposed to COVID-19. CDR3 in amino acids: CAIKLTGGLDTQYF. The CDR3 nucleotides are TGTGCCATCAAATTGACAGGGGGATTAGATACGCAGTATTTT.